This is a list of T cell receptor beta chains from one sample in a study of OX40 agonist ivuxolimab in advanced cancers. The data were produced by immunoSEQ multiplex PCR, yet TCRdb's version contains in-frame clones alone and is incomplete. The sample has tens of thousands of clones; 70% to 90% are singletons. Sample: CD4+ or CD8+ T cells sorted from blood, taken in a trial of the OX40 agonist ivuxolimab. These receptor sequences come from an adult with an advanced solid tumor such as melanoma, head and neck, liver or kidney cancer. Each CDR3 is given with its conserved first and last residue. A D gene is named only where the DNA matches it firmly. The size entry is marked missing in some rows and otherwise reads once, few, many or a size class.

J	D	V	size	CDR3	DNA
TRBJ1-1	.	TRBV19	.	CASSMAGRAGTEAFF	TGTGCCAGTAGTATGGCGGGCAGGGCGGGCACTGAAGCTTTCTTT
TRBJ2-5	.	TRBV29-1	.	CSARGAGGETQYF	TGCAGCGCGCGGGGCGCTGGGGGAGAGACCCAGTACTTC
TRBJ2-3	TRBD1	TRBV11-3	.	CASSRGGQIGTDTQYF	TGTGCCAGCAGCCGTGGGGGACAGATAGGCACAGATACGCAGTATTTT
TRBJ1-5	.	TRBV6-1	.	CASLSSGGLVQPQHF	TGTGCCAGTCTCTCCAGCGGGGGGCTAGTTCAGCCCCAGCATTTT
TRBJ1-3	TRBD1	TRBV6-1	few	CASTGQGGDTIYF	TGTGCCAGCACAGGACAGGGGGGTGACACCATATATTTT
TRBJ1-1	TRBD1	TRBV10-2	.	CASIDRVGTEAFF	TGCGCCAGCATCGACAGGGTAGGCACTGAAGCTTTCTTT
TRBJ2-3	.	TRBV7-3	.	CASSFKGGGQDTQYF	TGTGCCAGCAGCTTTAAGGGGGGTGGGCAAGATACGCAGTATTTT
TRBJ1-5	TRBD1	TRBV7-2	.	CASSPGGGMVQPQHF	TGTGCCAGCAGTCCAGGGGGAGGGATGGTTCAGCCCCAGCATTTT
TRBJ1-1	.	TRBV11-2	.	CASSLFPHSRGTEAFF	TGTGCCAGCAGCTTATTCCCCCACTCTAGGGGCACTGAAGCTTTCTTT
TRBJ2-5	TRBD1	TRBV5-1	.	CASSGTGGGETQYF	TGCGCCAGCAGCGGGACAGGGGGCGGGGAGACCCAGTACTTC
TRBJ1-2	.	TRBV4-1	once	CASSQGRGVNYGYTF	TGCGCCAGCAGCCAAGGGCGGGGGGTTAACTATGGCTACACCTTC
TRBJ2-5	.	TRBV2	.	CASTLRLGDETQYF	TGTGCCAGCACCCTTCGATTGGGTGATGAGACCCAGTACTTC
TRBJ2-7	.	TRBV9	.	CASSGGTPAYEQYF	TGTGCCAGCAGCGGCGGGACACCCGCCTACGAGCAGTACTTC
TRBJ2-4	TRBD2	TRBV11-2	.	CASSRWTSGAKNIQYF	TGTGCCAGCAGCCGCTGGACTAGCGGGGCCAAAAACATTCAGTACTTC
TRBJ1-1	TRBD1	TRBV5-4	.	CASSSRTGHLTEAFF	TGTGCCAGCAGCTCGCGGACAGGGCACCTCACTGAAGCTTTCTTT
TRBJ2-2	.	TRBV6-1	.	CASSWSNTGELFF	TGTGCCAGCAGTTGGAGTAACACCGGGGAGCTGTTTTTT
TRBJ1-1	.	TRBV2	.	CASSESRRTEAFF	TGTGCCAGCAGTGAATCCCGGCGGACTGAAGCTTTCTTT
TRBJ2-1	.	TRBV10-3	once	CAISAGGQIYNEQFF	TGTGCCATCAGTGCCGGGGGACAAATCTACAATGAGCAGTTCTTC
TRBJ2-7	.	TRBV5-6	.	CASSLGRAGEQYF	TGTGCCAGCAGCTTGGGCAGGGCGGGAGAGCAGTACTTC
TRBJ2-3	TRBD2	TRBV27	.	CASRKTSGRSTDTQYF	TGTGCCAGCAGGAAGACTAGCGGGCGAAGCACAGATACGCAGTATTTT
TRBJ1-1	.	TRBV4-3	.	CASSQDIRGRRVDTEAFF	TGCGCCAGCAGCCAAGATATCAGGGGCCGGAGGGTGGACACTGAAGCTTTCTTT
TRBJ2-3	TRBD2	TRBV7-2	.	CAGMPGGTDTQYF	TGTGCCGGCATGCCGGGGGGAACAGATACGCAGTATTTT
TRBJ1-3	.	TRBV2	.	CASRSGTSSGNTIYF	TGTGCCAGCAGGAGCGGGACCAGCTCTGGAAACACCATATATTTT
TRBJ2-7	TRBD2	TRBV6-5	.	CASSYSASGGTYEQYF	TGTGCCAGCAGTTACTCAGCTAGCGGGGGGACCTACGAGCAGTACTTC
TRBJ1-2	.	TRBV10-1	few	CASSPNFMTGYTF	TGCGCCAGCAGTCCGAACTTTATGACCGGCTACACCTTC
TRBJ2-2	TRBD1	TRBV6-1	.	CASRLQGARSGELFF	TGTGCCAGCAGACTACAGGGGGCAAGATCCGGGGAGCTGTTTTTT
TRBJ1-5	TRBD1	TRBV18	.	CASSPRTGGFDQPQHF	TGTGCCAGCTCACCCCGGACAGGGGGGTTCGATCAGCCCCAGCATTTT
TRBJ2-7	TRBD1	TRBV7-6	.	CASSSGGREQYF	TGTGCCAGCAGCTCAGGGGGTCGCGAGCAGTACTTC
TRBJ1-4	.	TRBV13	.	CASSLGQPTNEKLFF	TGTGCCAGCAGCTTGGGACAACCAACTAATGAAAAACTGTTTTTT
TRBJ2-7	.	TRBV5-8	.	CASSLQGRGYEQYF	TGTGCCAGCAGCTTGCAGGGGCGCGGGTACGAGCAGTACTTC
TRBJ1-2	TRBD1	TRBV5-4	.	CASSSTGGWGYTF	TGTGCCAGCAGCTCAACAGGGGGCTGGGGCTACACCTTC
TRBJ2-5	TRBD2	TRBV29-1	.	CSAQRGAVQETQYF	TGCAGCGCCCAGCGGGGGGCCGTCCAAGAGACCCAGTACTTC
TRBJ2-1	.	TRBV7-6	.	CASSLGLGGQAYNEQFF	TGTGCCAGCAGCTTAGGTTTGGGAGGACAGGCCTACAATGAGCAGTTCTTC
TRBJ1-5	TRBD1	TRBV15	.	CATSRVSGTGNQPQHF	TGTGCCACCAGCAGAGTCTCCGGGACAGGCAATCAGCCCCAGCATTTT
TRBJ2-3	TRBD2	TRBV9	.	CASSLSGGESTDTQYF	TGTGCCAGCAGCCTCAGCGGGGGGGAAAGCACAGATACGCAGTATTTT
TRBJ2-1	.	TRBV29-1	once	CSVRTDNEQFF	TGCAGCGTTCGTACGGATAATGAGCAGTTCTTC
TRBJ2-1	.	TRBV5-4	.	CASSFGLASIYNEQFF	TGTGCCAGCAGCTTCGGGCTAGCGAGTATCTACAATGAGCAGTTCTTC
TRBJ2-1	.	TRBV6-1	.	CASSPTGFEQFF	TGTGCCAGCAGTCCCACAGGGTTTGAGCAGTTCTTC
TRBJ2-7	.	TRBV2	once	CASSGPSYEQYF	TGTGCCAGCAGTGGACCTAGCTACGAGCAGTACTTC
TRBJ1-1	.	TRBV7-9	.	CASSFGEATEAFF	TGTGCCAGCAGCTTCGGGGAGGCCACTGAAGCTTTCTTT
TRBJ1-2	.	TRBV5-1	.	CASSPDPGNNYGYTF	TGCGCCAGCAGCCCGGACCCCGGGAACAACTATGGCTACACCTTC
TRBJ1-4	.	TRBV7-9	.	CASSFLSKGEKLFF	TGTGCCAGCAGCTTTCTGTCTAAGGGGGAAAAACTGTTTTTT
TRBJ2-5	.	TRBV6-5	.	CASSYEGGSQETQYF	TGTGCCAGCAGTTACGAAGGTGGGAGTCAAGAGACCCAGTACTTC
TRBJ2-7	TRBD1	TRBV5-4	once	CASSTKSTGSHEQYF	TGTGCCAGCAGCACAAAATCGACAGGGTCCCACGAGCAGTACTTC
TRBJ1-6	TRBD1	TRBV27	.	CASSPGQFFSYNSPLHF	TGTGCCAGCAGCCCGGGACAGTTCTTCTCCTATAATTCACCCCTCCACTTT
TRBJ2-7	.	TRBV7-2	.	CASSESSYEQYF	TGTGCCAGCAGCGAGAGCTCCTACGAGCAGTACTTC
TRBJ1-6	.	TRBV7-8	.	CASSGDQVGNSPLHF	TGTGCCAGCAGCGGAGATCAGGTGGGGAATTCACCCCTCCACTTT
TRBJ2-2	TRBD1	TRBV6-4	.	CATSTGSSANTGELFF	TGTGCCACCTCGACAGGGAGTAGCGCGAACACCGGGGAGCTGTTTTTT
TRBJ1-5	TRBD1	TRBV5-1	.	CASSLSGTGTQPQHF	TGTGCCAGCAGCTTGAGCGGGACAGGGACCCAGCCCCAGCATTTT
TRBJ2-7	.	TRBV29-1	few	CSVTGTTHEQYF	TGCAGCGTTACCGGGACAACTCACGAGCAGTACTTC
TRBJ2-1	.	TRBV29-1	.	CSVEPLSGYNEQFF	TGCAGCGTTGAACCCCTTTCTGGGTACAATGAGCAGTTCTTC
TRBJ1-1	.	TRBV5-6	.	CASSFVRGATTEAFF	TGTGCCAGCAGCTTCGTGAGAGGCGCTACTACTGAAGCTTTCTTT
TRBJ1-3	.	TRBV11-2	.	CASSPYPRAAGNTIYF	TGTGCCAGCAGCCCATACCCCCGGGCTGCTGGAAACACCATATATTTT
TRBJ2-1	.	TRBV23-1	.	CASGPGCQGGEQFF	TGCGCCAGCGGACCTGGTTGTCAGGGTGGGGAGCAGTTCTTC
TRBJ1-2	.	TRBV9	.	CASSVKSEGSSYTF	TGTGCCAGCAGCGTTAAATCCGAGGGTTCCAGCTACACCTTC
TRBJ1-1	.	TRBV5-4	.	CASSPGNTHFTNTEAFF	TGTGCCAGCAGCCCCGGGAACACCCACTTTACGAACACTGAAGCTTTCTTT
TRBJ2-4	.	TRBV5-4	.	CASSLAYGGAITKNIQYF	TGTGCCAGCAGCTTGGCTTATGGGGGGGCCATTACCAAAAACATTCAGTACTTC
TRBJ1-5	TRBD1	TRBV10-3	once	CATQQGTGNYQPQHF	TGTGCCACCCAGCAGGGGACAGGTAATTATCAGCCCCAGCATTTT
TRBJ2-7	.	TRBV27	once	CASSSGILPEYF	TGTGCCAGCAGCTCAGGGATTCTGCCGGAGTACTTC
TRBJ2-7	.	TRBV5-1	once	CASSKLDRPYEQYF	TGCGCCAGCAGTAAATTGGACAGACCCTACGAGCAGTACTTC